A single sample gave rise to the 30 T cell receptor beta chains below, sequenced in a study of CD8+CD57+ T cells in acquired aplastic anemia. Both TCR beta VDJ combination and CDR3 sequence profiling were carried out. Genomic DNA was the template for this profiling. From the reads, TCRdb called clonotypes with MiXCR, one entry per CDR3 protein. The sample includes around 190,000 distinct CDR3 sequences, approximately 57% of them seen just once. Sequences were obtained from sorted CD4+, CD8+, or CD8+CD57+ T cells (not recorded which) from PBMCs. These receptors all come from a human donor in good health.

This clonotype was recorded at least ten times. The rearrangement uses TRBV14 and TRBJ2-1, with 10 positions matching TRBD2. Germline V gives CDR1 SGHDN, CDR2 FVKESK. The CDR3 loop spans 16 amino acids. After removal of 4 bases from V and 7 bases from J, the junction contained 10 bases not matched to a gene. The DNA of the CDR3 is TGTGCCAGCAGCCCAGAACCTGGACTAGCGGAGAATGAGCAGTTCTTC. The encoded protein is CASSPEPGLAENEQFF.

The V call is TRBV5-6, the J call TRBJ2-7; TRBD2 agrees at 8 bases. Germline CDR1 SGHDT, CDR2 YYEEEE. Germline trimming cut 4 bases from V and 6 bases from J; bases unmatched to any gene: 3. CDR3 size: 12 residues. CDR3 protein: CASSPTSGEQYF. The CDR3, as DNA: TGTGCCAGCAGCCCAACTAGCGGCGAGCAGTACTTC. The complete variable domain, with remaining parts taken from reference TRBV5-6 and TRBJ2-7, reads DAGVTQSPTHLIKTRGQQVTLRCSPKSGHDTVSWYQQALGQGPQFIFQYYEEEERQRGNFPDRFSGHQFPNYSSELNVNALLLGDSALYLCASSPTSGEQYFGPGTRLTVT.

This clonotype occurred many times. The V and J genes are TRBV4-1 and TRBJ2-7; 10 nucleotides align to TRBD1. With 3 bases clipped from V and 0 bases from J, the junction kept 8 bases outside the gene matches. Germline assignment: CDR1 MGHRA and CDR2 YSYEKL. This CDR3 is built from 17 residues. As DNA, the CDR3 is TGCGCCAGCAGCCAGGGCAGGGGGACAGGGGCCTCCTACGAGCAGTACTTC. Encoded protein: CASSQGRGTGASYEQYF.

As concerns this clonotype: A much larger clone differs from this one at a single base, so this may be a read error. V is TRBV7-8 and J is TRBJ2-1, with TRBD1 matching 10 bases. The junction had 4 bases not matched to a gene; V was cut back by 6 bases and J by 5 bases. Germline CDR1 SGHVS, CDR2 FQNEAQ. The CDR3 loop spans 14 amino acids. The CDR3 spells CASSAGQGHNEQFF. The CDR3 DNA is TGTGCCAGCAGTGCGGGACAGGGGCACAATGAGCAGTTCTTC.

This clonotype was seen a single time. At one boundary the junction diverges from the germline segment, which might be a read error. CDR3 nucleotide sequence: TGTGCCAGCAGCCCTCAGACAGGCGACGAGAAGTACTTC. Protein sequence: CASSPQTGDEKYF. The chain is built from TRBV7-8 and TRBJ2-7; perhaps TRBD1 as D (6 bases). This CDR3 is built from 13 residues. The germline CDR1 and CDR2 sequences are SGHVS and FQNEAQ.

This clonotype was counted a single time. This chain joins TRBV9 and TRBJ2-5; TRBD2 is a possible D gene (6 bases). Germline V gene lookup returns CDR1 SGDLS and CDR2 YYNGEE. Trimming stripped 2 bases from V and 7 bases from J, with 9 bases between. This CDR3 is built from 12 residues. The CDR3 DNA reads as TGTGCCAGCAGCGTTGGGAGGTTGACCCAGTACTTC. Protein: CASSVGRLTQYF.

This clonotype was counted many times. V is TRBV11-2 and J is TRBJ2-7; the D is unclear. Germline CDR1 reads SGHAT; CDR2 reads FQNNGV. The ends were cut back, 1 base at V and 7 bases at J, with 8 bases in the middle. The CDR3 covers 12 residues. The CDR3 spells CASSLGRFEQYF. The CDR3, as DNA: TGTGCCAGCAGCTTAGGACGATTTGAGCAGTACTTC.

This clonotype occurred once. J is TRBJ2-3 and V is TRBV9; no clear D. V dropped 0 bases and J dropped 2 bases, with 13 bases sitting between them. CDR1 is SGDLS, CDR2 YYNGEE, per germline. This CDR3 is built from 16 residues. The CDR3 here is CASSVVGQGLTDTQYF. The CDR3 nucleotides read TGTGCCAGCAGCGTAGTAGGGCAAGGCCTCACAGATACGCAGTATTTT.

This chain uses TRBV10-3 with TRBJ1-1; perhaps TRBD1 as D (5 bases). The CDR3 loop spans 14 amino acids. CDR1 and CDR2 from the germline V gene are ENHRY and SYGVKD. V lost 0 bases to trimming and J lost 6 bases, with 11 bases between them. CDR3 loop: CAISESGGGAEAFF. The CDR3 nucleotides are TGTGCCATCAGTGAGTCCGGGGGGGGGGCTGAAGCTTTCTTT.

This chain joins TRBV9 and TRBJ1-2, with a tentative D call TRBD1 (5 bases). The ends were cut back, 3 bases at V and 6 bases at J, with 9 bases in the middle. Germline CDR1 reads SGDLS; CDR2 reads YYNGEE. The CDR3 sequence is 12 residues long. The CDR3 DNA follows: TGTGCCAGCAGCGCCGAGGGACATGGCTACACCTTC. It encodes CASSAEGHGYTF.

This clonotype was picked up many times. This rearrangement joins TRBV6-6 to TRBJ2-7; D gene ambiguous. The V and J ends lost 2 bases and 6 bases respectively, with 11 bases between them. This CDR3 comprises 13 residues. Germline loops: CDR1 MNHNY, CDR2 SVGAGI (reference sequence). The CDR3 region has the DNA TGTGCCAGCAGTTACGCCGGTCCGGGCGAGCAGTACTTC. The encoded protein is CASSYAGPGEQYF.

The chain links TRBV7-2 to TRBJ2-3; 7 positions agree with TRBD1. CDR1 SGHTA and CDR2 FQGNSA come from the germline V gene. J lost 3 bases, V lost 1 base, and 7 bases had no gene match. This CDR3 has 16 residues. The CDR3 reads CASSLGSGTETDTQYF. DNA of the CDR3: TGTGCCAGCAGCTTAGGGAGTGGGACAGAAACAGATACGCAGTATTTT.

The CDR3 sequence is CASSPPDRVREQFF. CDR3 DNA sequence: TGCGCCAGCAGCCCCCCGGACAGGGTCCGTGAGCAGTTCTTC. The chain uses TRBV5-1 and TRBJ2-1; TRBD1 matches 8 bases. Germline CDR1 reads SGHRS; CDR2 reads YFSETQ. The CDR3 covers 14 residues. The junction had 9 bases not matched to a gene; V was cut back by 4 bases and J by 9 bases. Based on the CDR3 plus reference TRBV5-1 and TRBJ2-1, the full variable domain is KAGVTQTPRYLIKTRGQQVTLSCSPISGHRSVSWYQQTPGQGLQFLFEYFSETQRNKGNFPGRFSGRQFSNSRSEMNVSTLELGDSALYLCASSPPDRVREQFFGPGTRLTVL.

This clonotype was detected many times. The V call is TRBV4-1, the J call TRBJ1-5, with 8 bases fitting TRBD1. After removal of 3 bases from V and 4 bases from J, the junction contained 8 bases not matched to a gene. The CDR3 is 16 amino acids. Germline V gene data show CDR1 as MGHRA and CDR2 as YSYEKL. This CDR3 is CASSHRTGILNQPQHF. The CDR3 DNA sequence: TGCGCCAGCAGCCACCGGACAGGGATCTTAAATCAGCCCCAGCATTTT.

The genes are TRBV6-5 and TRBJ1-1; possible D gene TRBD1, 6 bases. Germline lookup yields CDR1 MNHEY and CDR2 SVGAGI. The CDR3 has 14 amino acids. With 2 bases removed from V and 4 bases from J, the gap between germline ends came to 11 bases. The CDR3 region is CASSYGQGSTEAFF. The CDR3 DNA follows: TGTGCCAGCAGTTACGGCCAGGGGAGCACTGAAGCTTTCTTT.

This rearrangement joins TRBV20-1 to TRBJ1-1; D call uncertain. Germline CDR1 is DFQATT and CDR2 is SNEGSKA (reference sequence). V lost 1 base, J lost 7 bases, and 16 bases lay in between. This CDR3 contains 14 residues. In nucleotides, the CDR3 is TGCAGTGCTAGAGGATGGGCCGAACTACTTGAAGCTTTCTTT. It specifies CSARGWAELLEAFF.

In this sample, this clonotype turned up many times. This sequence joins TRBV25-1 and TRBJ2-3; weak D call: TRBD2 (6 bases). The CDR3 runs 16 residues. Trimming took off 3 bases at V and 0 bases at J, with 13 bases between the two ends. Germline V gene sequence: CDR1 MGHDK, CDR2 SYGVNS. CDR3 protein: CASSDPRSGSTDTQYF. The CDR3 region has the DNA TGTGCCAGCAGTGATCCCCGGAGCGGGAGCACAGATACGCAGTATTTT.

This clonotype showed up just once. The chain carries TRBV9 and TRBJ1-6; D gene unclear. The CDR3 runs 15 residues. V was clipped by 0 bases and J by 9 bases, with 13 bases between them. Germline lookup yields CDR1 SGDLS and CDR2 YYNGEE. The CDR3 sequence: CASSVEAAVSSPLHF. Written as DNA, the CDR3 is TGTGCCAGCAGCGTAGAGGCAGCGGTCAGTTCACCCCTCCACTTT.

This chain links TRBV10-1 with TRBJ2-3; D gene unclear. Per germline, CDR1 WNHNN and CDR2 SYGVQD (reference sequence). The CDR3 loop spans 15 amino acids. V was cut by 3 bases and J by 2 bases, with 12 bases left in between. The DNA for the CDR3 is TGCGCCAGCAGTGACCGAGGCAACCCCACAGATACGCAGTATTTT. The encoded protein is CASSDRGNPTDTQYF.

This chain joins TRBV2 and TRBJ1-1, with 8 bases that match TRBD1. Germline lookup yields CDR1 SNHLY and CDR2 FYNNEI. The CDR3 length is 13 residues. The junction had 5 bases not matched to a gene; V was cut back by 6 bases and J by 5 bases. CDR3 sequence reads: CASSPRGRTEAFF. CDR3 in DNA: TGTGCCAGCAGCCCCAGGGGGCGGACTGAAGCTTTCTTT.

The table lists this clonotype with a few counts. The junction differs from germline at one of its ends, possibly a read error. The chain has TRBV6-4 and TRBJ2-7; the D gene is possibly TRBD2 (7 bases). The CDR3 totals 18 residues. Germline V gene lookup returns CDR1 MRHNA and CDR2 SNTAGT. CDR3 sequence reads: CASRERIGGGMSSYEQYF. The CDR3 region has the DNA TGTGCCAGCCGTGAAAGGATAGGGGGGGGAATGAGCTCCTACGAGCAGTACTTC.

CDR3 DNA: TGCGCCAGCAGTCGGACTAGCGGGGGCTCTGATACGCAGTATTTT. It specifies CASSRTSGGSDTQYF. The J gene is TRBJ2-3, the V gene TRBV10-1, with 13 bases that match TRBD2. Germline V gene sequence: CDR1 WNHNN, CDR2 SYGVQD (reference sequence). Germline trimming cut 5 bases from V and 6 bases from J; bases unmatched to any gene: 5. This CDR3 has 15 amino acids.

This rearrangement joins TRBV5-1 to TRBJ2-2; D ambiguous. Trimming pared 0 bases from V and 0 bases from J, leaving 6 bases between. Per the germline V gene, CDR1 is SGHRS and CDR2 is YFSETQ. The CDR3 is made up of 15 amino acids. This CDR3 is CASSLDVANTGELFF. The CDR3 region has the DNA TGCGCCAGCAGCTTGGATGTCGCGAACACCGGGGAGCTGTTTTTT.

V and J are TRBV5-4 and TRBJ2-7, with 9 nucleotides matching TRBD2. Germline assignment: CDR1 SGHNT and CDR2 YYREEE (reference sequence). V shed 2 bases, J shed 3 bases, and the junction held 6 bases outside the gene matches. This CDR3 is 15 amino acids long. In DNA, the CDR3 is TGTGCCAGCAGCTTAATGCGGGGGGGTTTCTACGAGCAGTACTTC. It translates to CASSLMRGGFYEQYF.

V usage is TRBV10-3 and J usage is TRBJ1-2; 7 bases are a match to TRBD1. The CDR3 is made up of 13 amino acids. V lost 6 bases and J lost 3; bases outside the gene matches: 4. Per the germline V gene, CDR1 is ENHRY and CDR2 is SYGVKD. The CDR3 nucleotides are TGTGCCATCAGCTACAGGGGAGACTATGGCTACACCTTC. Protein sequence: CAISYRGDYGYTF.

This clonotype occurred many times. This sequence joins TRBV6-1 and TRBJ1-6, with 10 bases that match TRBD1. The CDR3 is 14 residues long. The V and J ends lost 5 bases and 11 bases, in that order; junction bases with no gene match: 6. Germline V lookup: CDR1 MNHNS, CDR2 SASEGT. The CDR3 DNA is TGTGCCAGCAGTCCGGGACAGGGGCCTACACCCCTCCACTTT. Residues: CASSPGQGPTPLHF.

This rearrangement joins TRBV29-1 to TRBJ2-1; the match to TRBD2 covers 11 bases. Germline V gene data show CDR1 as SQVTM and CDR2 as ANQGSEA. Losses at the gene ends were 8 bases for V and 4 bases for J; bases not matched to a gene: 13. The CDR3 loop spans 16 amino acids. This CDR3 reads CSSQEAGTSGYNEQFF. Written as DNA, the CDR3 is TGCAGCAGCCAAGAAGCCGGGACTAGCGGATACAATGAGCAGTTCTTC.

This clonotype was picked up many times. The J gene is TRBJ1-1, the V gene TRBV6-1; TRBD1 matches 7 bases. The CDR3 runs to 17 residues. Germline V lookup: CDR1 MNHNS, CDR2 SASEGT. V dropped 7 bases and J dropped 5; count of bases not matched to a gene: 19. The CDR3 protein is CASNGIRGGLQVTEAFF. In DNA, the CDR3 is TGTGCCAGCAATGGCATCAGGGGGGGTTTACAGGTTACTGAAGCTTTCTTT.

The rearrangement uses TRBV7-8 and TRBJ1-1, with a possible D match to TRBD1 (5 bases). V shed 6 bases and J shed 5 bases, with 19 bases lying between them. CDR3 length: 15 amino acids. The germline CDR1 and CDR2 sequences are SGHVS and FQNEAQ. The CDR3 coding sequence is TGTGCCAGCAGTTACTCCCCCACGGGGGTAACTGAAGCTTTCTTT. Its protein product is CASSYSPTGVTEAFF.

This clonotype was counted a few times. The chain carries TRBV29-1 and TRBJ2-7; possibly TRBD1 for D (5 bases). Germline loops: CDR1 SQVTM, CDR2 ANQGSEA. The CDR3 runs 11 residues. Trimming stripped 6 bases from V and 3 bases from J, with 9 bases between. The CDR3 DNA reads as TGCAGCGTGGATACAGGCTACGAGCAGTACTTC. Protein product: CSVDTGYEQYF.